The TCR beta chain under discussion was sequenced for a study of blood T cell repertoires in COVID-19. Method: immunoSEQ multiplex PCR; TCRdb's copy keeps in-frame clones and lacks some. The profile covers 200,000 to 250,000 clones, with 75% to 85% appearing a single time and 1.3% taken by the ten largest. The CDR3 length is 13 residues. V lost 9 bases and J lost 5, with 13 bases in between. CDR1 and CDR2 (germline): SGHTA, FQGNSA. The chain joins TRBV7-2 to TRBJ2-2, with D tentatively TRBD1 (5 bases). The TCR sequence derives from a woman aged 25 to 39 with COVID-19, enrolled during active disease. Material for sequencing was peripheral blood. The CDR3 DNA sequence: TGTGCCAGTAATAAGGGGCGAACCGGGGAGCTGTTTTTT. Amino acid sequence: CASNKGRTGELFF.